This passage covers 29 T cell receptor beta chains from one sample sequenced in a study of metastatic and nonmetastatic thyroid tumors. Each patient came to thyroid surgery without any prior treatment (of any kind). TCRdb re-called the PCR reads via MiXCR. Of 8,000 to 9,500 clones listed, approximately 33% are singletons. The sequencing input was tumor tissue. The receptor set was obtained from a female donor with papillary thyroid cancer or a benign thyroid nodule (not recorded which). Some clones in this sample may be carry-over from other donors' samples.

The rearrangement uses TRBV5-1 and TRBJ2-5; 11 positions agree with TRBD1. Per germline, CDR1 SGHRS and CDR2 YFSETQ. V shed 0 bases, J shed 5 bases, and the junction held 9 bases outside the gene matches. The CDR3 has 17 amino acids. The CDR3 sequence is CASSLDGTGGGFETQYF. The CDR3 coding sequence is TGCGCCAGCAGCTTGGATGGGACAGGGGGAGGTTTTGAGACCCAGTACTTC.

This clone was seen a handful of times. DNA of the CDR3: TGTGCCAGCAGCCGAGCGGGAGAACTGGGGAATGAGCAGTTCTTC. Its translation: CASSRAGELGNEQFF. The V gene is TRBV6-1, the J gene TRBJ2-1; 8 nucleotides match TRBD2. V shed 6 bases, J shed 7 bases, and the junction held 11 bases outside the gene matches. The CDR3 spans 15 residues. Germline-derived CDR1 and CDR2 are MNHNS and SASEGT.

The CDR3 reads CASSLLGQGDTGELFF. The DNA of the CDR3 is TGTGCCAGCAGTTTGTTGGGACAGGGGGACACCGGGGAGCTGTTTTTT. The chain is built from TRBV12-3 or TRBV12-4 and TRBJ2-2; TRBD1 agrees at 11 bases. V was clipped by 3 bases and J by 3 bases; unmatched bases: 3. The CDR3 spans 16 residues.

This clone has only a few counts. The chain couples TRBV2 to TRBJ1-2; a possible D gene is TRBD1 (5 bases). CDR3 length equals 13 residues. Germline values: CDR1 SNHLY, CDR2 FYNNEI. The V and J ends lost 8 bases and 3 bases respectively, with 13 bases between them. CDR3 region: CASVGGGYYGYTF. The CDR3 nucleotides read TGTGCCAGCGTGGGTGGGGGTTACTATGGCTACACCTTC.

CDR3 sequence reads: CSHQGANGYTF. Here the CDR3 DNA reads TGCAGCCATCAGGGTGCGAATGGCTACACCTTC. V and J are TRBV29-1 and TRBJ1-2, with D possibly being TRBD1 (5 bases). Germline CDR1 reads SQVTM; CDR2 reads ANQGSEA. This CDR3 comprises 11 residues. The V end was cut by 8 bases, the J end by 6 bases, with 13 bases between.

V is TRBV12-3 or TRBV12-4 and J is TRBJ1-1; D not certain. This CDR3 spans 15 amino acids. The V end was cut by 0 bases, the J end by 4 bases, with 12 bases between. In DNA form, the CDR3 reads TGTGCCAGCAGTTTAGCGTTCGGCAGGACCACTGAAGCTTTCTTT. Translating it yields CASSLAFGRTTEAFF.

This clone was detected ten times or more. V and J are TRBV19 and TRBJ2-3; perhaps TRBD2 as D (6 bases). The CDR3 covers 17 residues. Trimming stripped 5 bases from V and 0 bases from J, with 18 bases between. Germline V lookup: CDR1 LNHDA, CDR2 SQIVND (reference sequence). The CDR3: CASSEVSAGTSTDTQYF. The CDR3 DNA follows: TGTGCCAGTAGTGAGGTGTCGGCGGGAACTAGCACAGATACGCAGTATTTT.

Judged by abundance, this clone is medium-sized (0.01 to 0.1%). This chain links TRBV3-1 with TRBJ2-2, with D uncertain. Trimming removed 0 bases from V and 5 bases from J, with 13 bases in between. There are 16 residues in the CDR3. Germline CDR1 is LGHDT and CDR2 is YNNKEL (reference sequence). The CDR3 protein is CASSQELYFKTGELFF. For the CDR3, the DNA is TGTGCCAGCAGCCAAGAGCTATATTTTAAAACCGGGGAGCTGTTTTTT. Based on the CDR3 plus reference TRBV3-1 and TRBJ2-2, the full variable domain is DTAVSQTPKYLVTQMGNDKSIKCEQNLGHDTMYWYKQDSKKFLKIMFSYNNKELIINETVPNRFSPKSPDKAHLNLHINSLELGDSAVYFCASSQELYFKTGELFFGEGSRLTVL.

This sequence joins TRBV6-1 and TRBJ2-7; D gene uncertain. The CDR3 sequence is 13 residues long. Germline lookup yields CDR1 MNHNS and CDR2 SASEGT. The V end lost 4 bases, the J end lost 4 bases, and 11 bases lay between the germline ends. CDR3 amino acids: CASSGLVSYEQYF. CDR3 DNA sequence: TGTGCCAGCAGTGGACTTGTTTCGTACGAGCAGTACTTC.

There are a few counts of this clone. This chain links TRBV6-2 or TRBV6-3 with TRBJ2-3, with D perhaps matching TRBD2 (6 bases). This CDR3 comprises 13 residues. Trimming cost V 7 bases and J 13 bases, with 21 bases left between them. The V gene's germline CDR1 is MNHEY and CDR2 SVGEGT. CDR3 DNA: TGTGCCAGCACCATGACCCGGGACTCCGCGGAGTATTTT. This gives the protein CASTMTRDSAEYF.

There are many counts of this clone. A much larger clone lies a single base off, so this may be a read error. CDR3 sequence reads: CATSRDREFYNEQSF. CDR3 coding DNA: TGTGCCACCAGCCGTGACAGGGAGTTCTACAATGAGCAGTCCTTC. The genes are TRBV15 and TRBJ2-1; 7 bases map to TRBD1. Per the germline V gene, CDR1 is LNHNV and CDR2 is YYDKDF (reference sequence). The CDR3 runs to 15 residues.

In this sample, this clone turned up a few times. The J gene is TRBJ2-5, the V gene TRBV20-1, with TRBD2 identical over 12 bases. Germline values: CDR1 DFQATT, CDR2 SNEGSKA (reference sequence). V was clipped by 2 bases and J by 2 bases; unmatched bases: 6. The CDR3 sequence is 16 residues long. CDR3: CSARTSSGGDQETQYF. CDR3 DNA: TGCAGTGCTAGAACGTCTAGCGGGGGGGATCAAGAGACCCAGTACTTC.

The chain recombines TRBV11-2 with TRBJ1-1; maybe TRBD1 (5 bases). Looked up from germline, CDR1 is SGHAT and CDR2 is FQNNGV. Trimming left V 1 base short and J 1 base short, with 10 bases between. The CDR3 has 15 amino acids. CDR3 nucleotide sequence: TGTGCCAGCAGCTTAGCCAGACAGCCGAACACTGAAGCTTTCTTT. Protein product: CASSLARQPNTEAFF.

This clone has ten or more counts. For the CDR3, the DNA is TGTGCCAGCAGTTTACCAGAAAAGAACACCGGGGAGCTGTTTTTT. Protein product: CASSLPEKNTGELFF. The chain couples TRBV28 to TRBJ2-2, with no clear D. The CDR3 runs 15 residues. Per germline, CDR1 MDHEN and CDR2 SYDVKM. V was clipped by 2 bases and J by 1 base, with 8 bases between them.

This clone qualifies as medium-sized (0.01 to 0.1%). The chain employs TRBV20-1 and TRBJ2-7, with 10 bases matching TRBD2. The germline V gene encodes CDR1 DFQATT and CDR2 SNEGSKA (reference sequence). With V trimmed by 3 bases and J by 0 bases, 5 bases remained unmatched. The CDR3 runs to 15 residues. The CDR3 region has the DNA TGCAGTGCTAGGGAATCTAGCGGGAGCTCCTACGAGCAGTACTTC. Residues: CSARESSGSSYEQYF.

This clone is labeled as medium-sized. The V call is TRBV5-1, the J call TRBJ2-3; 7 positions match TRBD1. Germline V CDR1 and CDR2: SGHRS, YFSETQ. The length of the CDR3 is 15 residues. J was trimmed by 2 bases and V by 5 bases; bases with no gene match: 8. The CDR3 spells CASRITDRTTDTQYF. CDR3 nucleotide sequence: TGCGCCAGCAGAATAACGGACAGGACCACAGATACGCAGTATTTT.

This clone came up a few times. The V call is TRBV28, the J call TRBJ2-3; D may be TRBD1 (6 bases). Germline V gene lookup returns CDR1 MDHEN and CDR2 SYDVKM. The CDR3 sequence is 15 residues long. Trimming left V 3 bases short and J 6 bases short, with 16 bases between. The CDR3 sequence: CASSFWDIRDDTQYF. The CDR3 region has the DNA TGTGCCAGCAGTTTTTGGGACATCCGAGACGATACGCAGTATTTT.

This clone was counted between two and nine times. This chain joins TRBV6-2 or TRBV6-3 and TRBJ2-7; TRBD2 matches 7 bases. V dropped 4 bases and J dropped 5; count of bases not matched to a gene: 8. Germline CDR1 and CDR2: MNHEY and SVGEGT. The CDR3 spans 14 residues. The chain's CDR3 is CASSSGRERDEQYF. CDR3 nucleotides: TGTGCCAGCAGTTCCGGGCGGGAGCGCGACGAGCAGTACTTC.

This clone was counted a few times. The chain joins TRBV28 to TRBJ2-2, with D possibly called TRBD1 or TRBD2 (5 bases each). The germline gives CDR1 MDHEN, CDR2 SYDVKM. The germline V and J ends were trimmed by 5 bases and 7 bases, with 20 bases remaining between them. The CDR3 extends over 16 amino acids. CDR3: CASSPLGAGSIGELFF. The CDR3 DNA follows: TGTGCCAGCAGTCCCCTAGGGGCGGGTTCGATCGGGGAGCTGTTTTTT.

This clone ranks as medium-sized (0.01 to 0.1%). This rearrangement joins TRBV20-1 to TRBJ2-7, with D possibly called TRBD1 or TRBD2 (5 bases each). The CDR3 consists of 11 residues. V was pared by 5 bases and J by 3 bases, with 8 bases between. The germline gives CDR1 DFQATT, CDR2 SNEGSKA (reference sequence). CDR3 in amino acids: CSAEGRYEQYF. In DNA, the CDR3 is TGCAGTGCTGAGGGGCGCTACGAGCAGTACTTC.

The table lists this clone with a few counts. The rearrangement joins TRBV27 to TRBJ2-1, with D possibly matching TRBD2 (6 bases). The CDR3 contains 18 residues. Germline V gene data show CDR1 as MNHEY and CDR2 as SMNVEV (reference sequence). Trimming stripped 2 bases from V and 9 bases from J, with 26 bases between. CDR3 sequence (DNA): TGTGCCAGCAGTTTACCCGGCCCGGGGGTGGGAAGCCAAGGTGAGCAGTTCTTC. The encoded protein is CASSLPGPGVGSQGEQFF.

The V and J genes are TRBV4-1 and TRBJ2-7; either TRBD1 or TRBD2 may supply D (5 bases each). V lost 4 bases to trimming and J lost 2 bases, with 12 bases between them. Germline values: CDR1 MGHRA, CDR2 YSYEKL. This CDR3 has 14 residues. In DNA form, the CDR3 reads TGCGCCAGCAGCCCCCGGGACGGTACCTACGAGCAGTACTTC. It translates to CASSPRDGTYEQYF.

The genes are TRBV28 and TRBJ2-2, with 10 bases that match TRBD2. J was trimmed by 3 bases and V by 5 bases; bases with no gene match: 6. The length of the CDR3 is 16 residues. Per the germline V gene, CDR1 is MDHEN and CDR2 is SYDVKM. The CDR3 sequence: CASSTGTSEYTGELFF. The CDR3 DNA reads as TGTGCCAGCAGTACCGGGACTAGCGAGTACACCGGGGAGCTGTTTTTT.

The chain employs TRBV3-1 and TRBJ2-5; D remains unclear. This CDR3 contains 14 residues. Per germline, CDR1 LGHDT and CDR2 YNNKEL (reference sequence). The ends were cut back, 1 base at V and 9 bases at J, with 15 bases in the middle. The CDR3 region is CASSQALYSLSQYF. For the CDR3, the DNA is TGTGCCAGCAGCCAAGCCCTCTATAGCCTTTCCCAGTACTTC.

The CDR3 region is CATSDPGTSGYEQYF. In DNA form, the CDR3 reads TGTGCCACCAGTGATCCTGGGACTAGCGGCTACGAGCAGTACTTC. The chain combines TRBV24-1 with TRBJ2-7; 11 bases line up with TRBD2. The CDR3 is made up of 15 amino acids. The germline V gene encodes CDR1 KGHDR and CDR2 SFDVKD. With 3 bases clipped from V and 3 bases from J, the junction kept 3 bases outside the gene matches.

There are a few counts of this clone. The V and J genes are TRBV27 and TRBJ1-2, with D unresolved. Germline V CDR1 and CDR2: MNHEY, SMNVEV (reference sequence). V was trimmed by 6 bases and J by 6 bases, leaving 14 bases between them. The CDR3 loop spans 13 amino acids. The CDR3 nucleotides are TGTGCCAGCAGGGTGCAGGATGCCGATGGCTACACCTTC. It codes for CASRVQDADGYTF.

This clone was seen only once. The genes are TRBV20-1 and TRBJ1-5; no firm D call. Trimming took off 5 bases at V and 4 bases at J, with 12 bases between the two ends. Germline CDR1 reads DFQATT; CDR2 reads SNEGSKA (reference sequence). There are 13 residues in the CDR3. The CDR3 DNA reads as TGCAGTGCTGGAAACAACCCTAATCAGCCCCAGCATTTT. Its protein product is CSAGNNPNQPQHF.

The V call is TRBV6-2 or TRBV6-3, the J call TRBJ2-7; possibly TRBD2 for D (6 bases). Germline-derived CDR1 and CDR2 are MNHEY and SVGEGT. The V gene lost 4 bases and the J gene lost 6 bases, with 10 bases spanning the gap. CDR3 length: 12 amino acids. In nucleotides, the CDR3 is TGTGCCAGCAGTTTGGGACTCTCCGAGCAGTACTTC. Its protein is CASSLGLSEQYF.

This clone showed up just a few times. The chain links TRBV10-2 to TRBJ1-4, with no clear D. CDR1 WSHSY and CDR2 SAAADI come from the germline V gene. The CDR3 length is 14 residues. Trimming stripped 6 bases from V and 2 bases from J, with 10 bases between. The CDR3 sequence is CASSPRQTNEKLFF. CDR3 bases: TGCGCCAGCAGCCCGAGGCAGACTAATGAAAAACTGTTTTTT.